The clone carrying this T cell receptor (beta chain) was observed a few times. Its antigen remains unidentified. Amplified TCR beta CDR3 regions came from RNA transcripts. The TCR CDR3 was amplified in a first-round RT-PCR using the HTBI primer set. One entry per CDR3 protein, called by TCRdb with MiXCR from the multiplex PCR reads. The data contain under 400,000 distinct CDR3 sequences, around 25% of them singletons. When ophthalmopathy did not progress within 18 months, Graves' hyperthyroidism was considered stable. Clinical symptoms, serum thyroxine, TRAb, thyroid ultrasound and orbital computed tomography informed diagnoses. Out of more than 8 ml of fresh peripheral blood came the PBMCs. The data stem from a study of T cells in Graves' hyperthyroidism and ophthalmopathy. Findings and caveats of the study: Ophthalmopathy was predicted by the model a median of about 6.5 months ahead of onset.

The V gene lost 0 bases and the J gene lost 7 bases, with 9 bases spanning the gap. The CDR3 is 12 residues long. Per germline, CDR1 GTSNPN and CDR2 SVGIG (reference sequence). The sample consisted of blood. This sequence was found in a man aged 50-59 years with Graves' hyperthyroidism. J is TRBJ1-2 and V is TRBV30, with TRBD1 as a possible D gene (6 bases). The CDR3 protein is CAWSVGTFGYTF. The CDR3 DNA reads TGTGCCTGGAGTGTAGGGACATTTGGCTACACCTTC. Filled out from reference TRBV30 and TRBJ1-2, the complete variable domain reads SQTIHQWPATLVQPVGSPLSLECTVEGTSNPNLYWYRQAAGRGLQLLFYSVGIGQISSEVPQNLSASRPQDRQFILSSKKLLLSDSGFYLCAWSVGTFGYTFGSGTRLTVV.